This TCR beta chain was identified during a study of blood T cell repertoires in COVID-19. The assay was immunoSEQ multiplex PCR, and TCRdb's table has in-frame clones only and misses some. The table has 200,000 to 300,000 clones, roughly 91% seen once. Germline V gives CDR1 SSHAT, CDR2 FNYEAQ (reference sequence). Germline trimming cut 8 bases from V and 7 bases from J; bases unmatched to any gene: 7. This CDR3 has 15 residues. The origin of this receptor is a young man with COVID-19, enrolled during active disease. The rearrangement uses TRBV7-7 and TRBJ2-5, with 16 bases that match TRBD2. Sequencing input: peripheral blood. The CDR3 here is CASGTSGGAVGTQYF. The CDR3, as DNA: TGTGCCAGCGGGACTAGCGGGGGGGCCGTGGGGACCCAGTACTTC.